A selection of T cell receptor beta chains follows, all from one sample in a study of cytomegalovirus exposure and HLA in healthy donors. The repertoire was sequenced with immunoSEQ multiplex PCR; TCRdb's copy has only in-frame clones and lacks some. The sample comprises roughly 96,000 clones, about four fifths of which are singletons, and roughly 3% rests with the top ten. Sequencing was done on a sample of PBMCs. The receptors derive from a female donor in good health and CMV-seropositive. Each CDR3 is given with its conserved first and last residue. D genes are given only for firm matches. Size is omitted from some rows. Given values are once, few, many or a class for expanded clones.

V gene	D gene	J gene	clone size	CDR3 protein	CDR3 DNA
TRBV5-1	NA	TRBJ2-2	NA	CASSLGGRTGELFF	TGCGCCAGCAGCTTGGGGGGCCGGACCGGGGAGCTGTTTTTT
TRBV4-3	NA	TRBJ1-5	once	CASSQRWQGNNQPQHF	TGCGCCAGCAGCCAACGATGGCAGGGCAACAATCAGCCCCAGCATTTT
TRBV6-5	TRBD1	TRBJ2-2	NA	CASSRQGPRELFF	TGTGCCAGCAGCCGACAGGGTCCCCGGGAGCTGTTTTTT
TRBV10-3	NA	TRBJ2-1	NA	CAISEGGMAPGEQFF	TGTGCCATCAGTGAGGGAGGGATGGCACCTGGTGAGCAGTTCTTC
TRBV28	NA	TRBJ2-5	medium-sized	CASSLVPTGQETQYF	TGTGCCAGCAGTTTGGTACCGACAGGCCAAGAGACCCAGTACTTC
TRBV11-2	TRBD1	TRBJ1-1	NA	CASRQGRKNTEAFF	TGTGCCAGCAGACAGGGGAGAAAGAACACTGAAGCTTTCTTT
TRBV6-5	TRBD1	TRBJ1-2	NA	CASSYSKQGTGYTF	TGTGCCAGCAGTTACTCGAAACAGGGGACCGGCTACACCTTC
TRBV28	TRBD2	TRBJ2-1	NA	CASSLGRANEQFF	TGTGCCAGCAGTTTGGGGAGGGCCAATGAGCAGTTCTTC
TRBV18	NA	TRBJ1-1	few	CASSPDRLNTEAFF	TGTGCCAGCTCACCAGACAGGTTGAACACTGAAGCTTTCTTT
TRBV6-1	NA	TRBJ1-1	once	CASSVTVNTEAFF	TGTGCCAGCAGTGTTACAGTGAACACTGAAGCTTTCTTT
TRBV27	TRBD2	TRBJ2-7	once	CASSKAETSDSEQYF	TGTGCCAGCAGCAAAGCAGAAACTAGCGATTCCGAGCAGTACTTC
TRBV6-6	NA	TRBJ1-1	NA	CASSYSRTANTEAFF	TGTGCCAGCAGTTACTCGAGAACAGCGAACACTGAAGCTTTCTTT
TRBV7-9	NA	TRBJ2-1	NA	CASSFPYNEQFF	TGTGCCAGCAGCTTCCCTTACAATGAGCAGTTCTTC
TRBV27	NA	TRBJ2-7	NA	CASSFQGPYEQYF	TGTGCCAGCAGTTTTCAGGGGCCCTACGAGCAGTACTTC
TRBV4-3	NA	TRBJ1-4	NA	CASSQDLSGGDNEKLFF	TGCGCCAGCAGCCAAGATCTTAGCGGGGGCGATAATGAAAAACTGTTTTTT
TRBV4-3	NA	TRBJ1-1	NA	CASSQRGGGGTEAFF	TGCGCCAGCAGCCAAAGAGGCGGGGGGGGGACTGAAGCTTTCTTT
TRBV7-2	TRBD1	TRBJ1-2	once	CASSTLGQGPSYGYTF	TGTGCCAGCAGCACCCTAGGACAGGGGCCTAGCTATGGCTACACCTTC
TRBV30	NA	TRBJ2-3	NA	CAWTGSGTDTQYF	TGTGCCTGGACAGGGTCTGGCACAGATACGCAGTATTTT
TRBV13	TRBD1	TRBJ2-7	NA	CASSIAGTGAEQYF	TGTGCCAGCAGCATCGCCGGGACAGGGGCCGAGCAGTACTTC
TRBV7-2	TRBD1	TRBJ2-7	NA	CASSLAGRQGHEQYF	TGTGCCAGCAGCTTAGCGGGGAGACAGGGGCACGAGCAGTACTTC
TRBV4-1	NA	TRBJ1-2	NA	CASTRQVTGDGYTF	TGCGCCTCCACACGACAGGTTACTGGGGATGGCTACACCTTC
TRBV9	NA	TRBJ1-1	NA	CASSVAGQRNTEAFF	TGTGCCAGCAGCGTAGCTGGACAAAGGAACACTGAAGCTTTCTTT
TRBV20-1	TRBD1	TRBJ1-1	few	CSAGQGAEAFF	TGCAGTGCAGGACAGGGGGCTGAAGCTTTCTTT
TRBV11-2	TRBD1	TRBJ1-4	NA	CASKGASGEKLFF	TGTGCCAGTAAGGGGGCTTCGGGTGAAAAACTGTTTTTT
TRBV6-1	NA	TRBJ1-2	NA	CASSSGELRGYTF	TGTGCCAGCAGTTCAGGGGAGTTACGTGGCTACACCTTC
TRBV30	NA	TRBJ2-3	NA	CAAGERTDTQYF	TGTGCCGCAGGGGAACGCACAGATACGCAGTATTTT
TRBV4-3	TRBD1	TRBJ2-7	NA	CASSGDRGDEQYF	TGCGCCAGCAGCGGGGACAGGGGCGACGAGCAGTACTTC
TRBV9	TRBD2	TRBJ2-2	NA	CASSARGGGNTGELFF	TGTGCCAGCAGCGCCCGGGGCGGGGGGAACACCGGGGAGCTGTTTTTT
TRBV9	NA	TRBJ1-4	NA	CASSGQLNEKLFF	TGTGCCAGCAGCGGACAGCTTAATGAAAAACTGTTTTTT
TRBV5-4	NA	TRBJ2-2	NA	CASSSGLGYTGELFF	TGTGCCAGCAGTTCGGGACTGGGCTACACCGGGGAGCTGTTTTTT
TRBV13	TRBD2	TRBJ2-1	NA	CASSRRRERDHNEQFF	TGTGCCAGCAGCCGGAGAAGGGAGCGGGACCACAATGAGCAGTTCTTC
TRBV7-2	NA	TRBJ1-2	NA	CASSLDPGTYGYTF	TGTGCCAGCAGCTTAGATCCGGGTACCTATGGCTACACCTTC
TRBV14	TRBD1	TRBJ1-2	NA	CASSQGQGKYGYTF	TGTGCCAGCAGCCAAGGACAGGGAAAATATGGCTACACCTTC
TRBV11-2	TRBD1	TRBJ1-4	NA	CASSQPGGEKLFF	TGTGCCAGCAGTCAACCAGGGGGGGAAAAACTGTTTTTT
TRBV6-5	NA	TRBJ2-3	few	CASSYSGSGTDTQYF	TGTGCCAGCAGTTACTCCGGGAGCGGGACAGATACGCAGTATTTT
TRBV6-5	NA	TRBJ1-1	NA	CASRRGTEAFF	TGTGCCAGCAGACGAGGGACTGAAGCTTTCTTT